One and the same sample provided the 8 T cell receptor beta chains below, sequenced in a study of blood T cell repertoires in COVID-19. Using immunoSEQ multiplex PCR, the repertoire was profiled, and TCRdb retains in-frame clones only, with some absent. The sample has 200,000 to 300,000 clones, 84% seen once. The material sequenced was peripheral blood. These receptors originate from a man aged 45-60 years with acute or convalescent COVID-19.

The chain joins TRBV7-8 to TRBJ2-3, with 9 bases aligning to TRBD1. Germline V gene data show CDR1 as SGHVS and CDR2 as FQNEAQ. V was clipped by 5 bases and J by 4 bases; unmatched bases: 10. This CDR3 is built from 16 residues. CDR3 DNA sequence: TGTGCCAGCAGCCCGCAACAGGGGGCTCGGGCAGATACGCAGTATTTT. It yields the protein CASSPQQGARADTQYF. Together with reference TRBV7-8 and TRBJ2-3, the CDR3 gives the full variable domain: GAGVSQSPRYKVAKRGQDVALRCDPISGHVSLFWYQQALGQGPEFLTYFQNEAQLDKSGLPSDRFFAERPEGSVSTLKIQRTQQEDSAVYLCASSPQQGARADTQYFGPGTRLTVL.

A few counts support this clone. The chain combines TRBV29-1 with TRBJ1-2, with 7 bases that match TRBD1. Germline loops: CDR1 SQVTM, CDR2 ANQGSEA. The CDR3 is 13 amino acids. With 8 bases clipped from V and 3 bases from J, the junction kept 9 bases outside the gene matches. CDR3 nucleotides: TGCAGCTTTCGGACAGGTGGGCACTATGGCTACACCTTC. Its translation is CSFRTGGHYGYTF.

Only one count was recorded for this clone. The V gene is TRBV24-1, the J gene TRBJ1-2; possibly TRBD1 for D (6 bases). V lost 2 bases, J lost 8 bases, and 17 bases lay in between. CDR3 length: 15 amino acids. Germline V gives CDR1 KGHDR, CDR2 SFDVKD. CDR3 sequence reads: CATSDSRTETGGYTF. The CDR3 nucleotides are TGTGCCACCAGTGATTCGCGGACGGAGACAGGAGGCTACACCTTC.

The rearrangement joins TRBV3-1 (or the pseudogene TRBV3-2) to TRBJ2-4; 9 bases align to TRBD2. CDR3 length: 16 amino acids. CDR1 and CDR2 (germline): LGHDT, YNNKEL (reference sequence). The trim removed 1 base at V and 4 bases at J, leaving 5 bases unmatched. This chain's CDR3 is CASSQAPGLAKNIQYF. The CDR3 nucleotides are TGTGCCAGCAGCCAAGCCCCGGGACTAGCAAAAAACATTCAGTACTTC.

This chain joins TRBV3-1 (or the pseudogene TRBV3-2) and TRBJ1-1, with D hard to call. This CDR3 has 17 residues. Germline-derived CDR1 and CDR2 are LGHDT and YNNKEL (reference sequence). Trimming took 0 bases from V and 6 from J, leaving 20 bases between them. The CDR3 nucleotides read TGTGCCAGCAGCCAAGAGGCCTGGGGTATGGAGGGTTCTGAAGCTTTCTTT. Amino acid sequence: CASSQEAWGMEGSEAFF.

This clone was counted once. In DNA form, the CDR3 reads TGTGCCAGCAGTTACCATCCAGGGGGTGGTTATGGCTACACCTTC. This gives the protein CASSYHPGGGYGYTF. The rearrangement joins TRBV7-9 to TRBJ1-2; 7 bases match TRBD1. The CDR3 runs 15 residues. V shed 6 bases and J 5 bases; nucleotides not matched to a gene: 12. Germline CDR1 and CDR2: SEHNR and FQNEAQ (reference sequence).

This clone turned up a few times. The chain has TRBV19 and TRBJ1-3, with 8 bases aligning to TRBD1. The CDR3 has 14 residues. Germline V CDR1 and CDR2: LNHDA, SQIVND (reference sequence). V lost 10 bases and J lost 3; bases outside the gene matches: 8. The DNA for the CDR3 is TGTGCCACCCGAGACAGGGGAATTGGAAACACCATATATTTT. Its protein is CATRDRGIGNTIYF.

The chain is built from TRBV2 and TRBJ2-7; D may be TRBD1 (5 bases). This CDR3 is 12 amino acids long. Trimming took 2 bases from V and 3 from J, leaving 5 bases between them. Germline-derived CDR1 and CDR2 are SNHLY and FYNNEI. Here the CDR3 reads CASSEQGYEQYF. The CDR3 nucleotides read TGTGCCAGCAGTGAACAGGGCTACGAGCAGTACTTC.